The T cell receptor beta chain under discussion was sequenced for a study of blood T cell repertoires in COVID-19. This table comes from immunoSEQ multiplex PCR, and its TCRdb copy is limited to in-frame clones, with some not included. The data contain hundreds of thousands of clones, 90% to 95% of them singletons. V lost 5 bases and J lost 3; bases outside the gene matches: 13. From germline, CDR1 is SGHDT and CDR2 YYEEEE. There are 17 residues in the CDR3. The V gene is TRBV5-6, the J gene TRBJ1-3, with TRBD1 matching 8 bases. The source is a man in his 60s with COVID-19, enrolled during active disease. Specimen: peripheral blood. CDR3 nucleotide sequence: TGTGCCAGCAGGTTGAGGGTCAGGGGGCTTCGTGGAAACACCATATATTTT. It is translated as CASRLRVRGLRGNTIYF.